This note documents a single T cell receptor (beta chain) sequence. Its target antigen remains unknown. No quality values exist for individual bases; no much larger clone is one base distant. The data were taken from a study of chemoradiotherapy in HPV16-positive cancers (dated by TCRdb to between 2021 and 2023). Looking at the study overall: Candidate HPV-specific T-cell clones and common TCR motifs were defined through functional T-cell assays on cells from a couple of HPV16-positive patients. The candidate HPV-specific TCRs and motifs were subsequently tracked in TCR repertoires obtained from approximately 91 patients with HPV-related cancers. The study set out to ask whether T-cell immunity against the HPV oncoproteins E6 and E7 changes over the course of chemoradiotherapy and whether that immunity affects survival.

Repertoires were sampled multiple times during chemoradiotherapy, which allowed clonal expansion in the tumor microenvironment to be followed. The library was prepared using the immunoSEQ multiplex PCR assay. TCRdb's version of the immuneACCESS table is confined to in-frame rearrangements and falls short of the full clone set. An unresolved V gene accounts for under half of the shortfall where checked; the remainder is of unknown origin. The sample data list 2,900 or so clones, and 92% of these were observed just once. The ten largest clones represent roughly 3.7% of the sample. Overall study outcomes, separate from this receptor: In HPV16-positive patients, expansion of HPV-responsive T cells during chemoradiotherapy was found to be associated with improved recurrence-free survival. Expansion of candidate HPV-specific clones and E7-related TCR motifs was observed in the tumor microenvironment during treatment, whereas no such expansion was observed for non-HPV-specific T cells. The functional definition of HPV-specific T cells came from only a couple of HPV16-positive patients, and the survival association was reported for HPV16-positive patients.

The receptor was isolated from a human donor with HPV-associated anogenital cancer. The specimen was tumor tissue, collected from a patient who underwent chemoradiotherapy.

The DNA sequence is given as TGTGCCAGCAGCTTGGCCGGACAGTTCGGGGTATATTTT. Translation gives CASSLAGQFGVYF. The chain joins TRBV5-5 to TRBJ1-3; the best D guess is TRBD1, with 6 bases matching. The germline V gene (reference sequence) gives CDR1 as SGHKS and CDR2 as YYEKEE. V gives up 0 bases and J gives up 14 bases, and the segment between their germline ends measures 15 bases. The CDR3 covers 13 residues, taking in both the cysteine and the phenylalanine. Only the CDR3 region is kept as DNA, spanning 39 bases read in frame from base 1.